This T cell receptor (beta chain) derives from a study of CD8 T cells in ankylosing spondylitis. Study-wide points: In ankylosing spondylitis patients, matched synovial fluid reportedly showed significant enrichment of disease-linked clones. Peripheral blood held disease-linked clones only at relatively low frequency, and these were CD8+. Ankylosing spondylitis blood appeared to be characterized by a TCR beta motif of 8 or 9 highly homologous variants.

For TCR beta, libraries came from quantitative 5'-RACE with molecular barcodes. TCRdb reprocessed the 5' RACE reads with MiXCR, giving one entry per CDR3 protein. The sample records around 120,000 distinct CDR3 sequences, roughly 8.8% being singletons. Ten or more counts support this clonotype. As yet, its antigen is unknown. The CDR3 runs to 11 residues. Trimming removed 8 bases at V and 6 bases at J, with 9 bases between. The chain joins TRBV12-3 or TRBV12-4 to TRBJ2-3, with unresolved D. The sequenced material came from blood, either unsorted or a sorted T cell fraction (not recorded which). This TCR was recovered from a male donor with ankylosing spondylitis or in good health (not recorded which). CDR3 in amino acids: CASQISDTQYF. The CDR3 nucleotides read TGTGCCAGCCAAATCTCCGATACGCAGTATTTT.